The T cell receptor (beta chain) under discussion was sequenced for a study of blood T cell repertoires in COVID-19. Germline assignment: CDR1 ENHRY and CDR2 SYGVKD. The CDR3 length is 15 residues. The ends were cut back, 1 base at V and 0 bases at J, with 7 bases in the middle. As handled by the study authors: Nucleated cell number was recorded as an estimate derived from reference gene primer amplification. Clones were read by immunoSEQ multiplex PCR, and TCRdb kept only the in-frame ones, dropping some. V and J calls and clone size are as listed in that table; D and trimming were resolved from the DNA. This repertoire shows roughly 80,000 clones, about 88% found once; its top ten account for over 8.5%.

The V gene is TRBV10-3, the J gene TRBJ1-5; D unresolved. The sample comprised peripheral blood. The source of this sequence is a human donor in a cohort sampled during active COVID-19. The chain's CDR3 is CAISEFQDSNQPQHF. The CDR3, as DNA: TGTGCCATCAGTGAGTTTCAGGATAGCAATCAGCCCCAGCATTTT.